The 8 T cell receptor beta chains given below trace back to one sample, sequenced in a study of CD8 T cells in Susac syndrome. The RNA, roughly 0.45 to 1 ug, was put through reverse transcription using random hexamers. TCRdb fed the immunoSEQ multiplex PCR reads into MiXCR, producing one record per CDR3 protein. Found here are around 300,000 distinct CDR3 sequences, 70% to 90% of them singletons; the top ten hold around 0.21%. The material sequenced was CD8+ T cells from PBMCs. The source is a human donor with multiple sclerosis.

The chain employs TRBV4-2 and TRBJ2-1; 10 bases map to TRBD2. After removal of 4 bases from V and 7 bases from J, the junction contained 10 bases not matched to a gene. The CDR3 totals 16 residues. Per germline, CDR1 LGHNA and CDR2 YNFKEQ. The CDR3 nucleotides read TGTGCCAGCAGCCGACTAAGCGGGAGGGCCGGGAATGAGCAGTTCTTC. This translates into CASSRLSGRAGNEQFF.

V and J are TRBV6-2 or TRBV6-3 and TRBJ2-2; 10 bases fit TRBD1. The CDR3 covers 16 residues. CDR1 and CDR2 (germline): MNHEY, SVGEGT. With 2 bases clipped from V and 4 bases from J, the junction kept 4 bases outside the gene matches. In DNA form, the CDR3 reads TGTGCCAGCAGTTACCGGGACAGGGGTTCCACCGGGGAGCTGTTTTTT. It codes for CASSYRDRGSTGELFF.

The chain joins TRBV15 to TRBJ2-1; perhaps TRBD2 as D (5 bases). Germline V gene lookup returns CDR1 LNHNV and CDR2 YYDKDF (reference sequence). This CDR3 spans 17 amino acids. The V gene lost 4 bases and the J gene lost 7 bases, with 23 bases spanning the gap. CDR3 coding DNA: TGTGCCACCAGCACACGAGGGTGGCGGCCAAATGTTAATGAGCAGTTCTTC. Encoded protein: CATSTRGWRPNVNEQFF.

The J gene is TRBJ1-1, the V gene TRBV12-3 or TRBV12-4; no definite D call. CDR3 length: 13 amino acids. Trimming left V 4 bases short and J 4 bases short, with 10 bases between. The CDR3 protein is CASSWGTSTEAFF. CDR3 bases: TGTGCCAGCAGTTGGGGTACCAGCACTGAAGCTTTCTTT.

This sequence joins TRBV9 and TRBJ2-1; 11 bases line up with TRBD2. The V gene end was trimmed by 2 bases and the J gene end by 0 bases; junction bases not matched to a gene: 13. The CDR3 consists of 20 residues. Germline loops: CDR1 SGDLS, CDR2 YYNGEE. CDR3 sequence reads: CASSVQLAGVSPSSYNEQFF. The CDR3, as DNA: TGTGCCAGCAGCGTTCAACTAGCGGGAGTGTCACCGAGCTCCTACAATGAGCAGTTCTTC.

The chain employs TRBV19 and TRBJ2-7; 10 bases align to TRBD1. Germline V lookup: CDR1 LNHDA, CDR2 SQIVND (reference sequence). The CDR3 spans 14 residues. V was pared by 5 bases and J by 4 bases, with 5 bases of the junction left unmatched. The CDR3 DNA is TGTGCCAGTAGTGCCGGGACAGGGGAATACGAGCAGTACTTC. This gives the protein CASSAGTGEYEQYF. Full variable domain (remainder filled in from reference TRBV19 and TRBJ2-7): DGGITQSPKYLFRKEGQNVTLSCEQNLNHDAMYWYRQDPGQGLRLIYYSQIVNDFQKGDIAEGYSVSREKKESFPLTVTSAQKNPTAFYLCASSAGTGEYEQYFGPGTRLTVT.

This clonotype was recorded only once. The genes are TRBV5-1 and TRBJ2-3; 7 bases are a match to TRBD1. The CDR3 runs to 15 residues. With 0 bases clipped from V and 5 bases from J, the junction kept 6 bases outside the gene matches. Germline V CDR1 and CDR2: SGHRS, YFSETQ. CDR3 amino acids: CASSLDRGLEDTQYF. CDR3 DNA sequence: TGCGCCAGCAGCTTGGACAGGGGCCTCGAAGATACGCAGTATTTT.

The CDR3 loop is CASSYFPLSYEQYF. In DNA form, the CDR3 reads TGTGCCAGCAGTTATTTCCCCCTCTCCTACGAGCAGTACTTC. The chain has TRBV6-2 or TRBV6-3 and TRBJ2-7; D gene unclear. Germline assignment: CDR1 MNHEY and CDR2 SVGEGT. V was shortened by 3 bases and J by 0 bases, with 9 bases between the two germline ends. The CDR3 has 14 residues.